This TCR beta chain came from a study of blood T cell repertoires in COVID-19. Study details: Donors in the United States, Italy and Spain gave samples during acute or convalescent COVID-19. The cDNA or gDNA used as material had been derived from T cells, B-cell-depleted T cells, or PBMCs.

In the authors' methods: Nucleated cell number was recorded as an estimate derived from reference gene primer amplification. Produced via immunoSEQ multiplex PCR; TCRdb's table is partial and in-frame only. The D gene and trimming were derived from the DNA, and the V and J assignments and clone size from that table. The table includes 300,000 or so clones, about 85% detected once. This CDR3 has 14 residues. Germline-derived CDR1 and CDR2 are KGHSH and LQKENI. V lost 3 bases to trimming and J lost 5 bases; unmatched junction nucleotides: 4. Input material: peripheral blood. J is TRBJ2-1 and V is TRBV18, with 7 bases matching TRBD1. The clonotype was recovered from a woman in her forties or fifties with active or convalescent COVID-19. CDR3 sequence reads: CASSPRQGNNEQFF. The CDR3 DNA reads TGTGCCAGCTCACCGCGACAGGGAAACAATGAGCAGTTCTTC.